The sequence of this T cell receptor (beta chain) was determined in a study of T cell responses to AZD1222 COVID-19 vaccine. Study as a whole: Pooled in the analysis were second doses at about 4 or about 12 weeks. The study, taken as a whole, reports: Unmutated variant regions are reportedly the target of nearly half of TCRs that are spike-specific. No repertoire was sampled before or during the peak T cell response, only after it. Clonal diversity may have been underestimated in mostly white British donors.

Germline values: CDR1 SGHKS, CDR2 YYEKEE (reference sequence). V was pared by 3 bases and J by 3 bases, with 2 bases of the junction left unmatched. The CDR3 sequence is 14 residues long. This clone showed up just a few times. What it binds is unknown. Generated by immunoSEQ multiplex PCR, the TCRdb table keeps only in-frame clones and is missing some. The table includes about 180,000 clones, 85% to 90% detected once. This receptor was identified in an adult in good health. V gene TRBV5-5 combines with J gene TRBJ2-7; 11 bases match TRBD1. The sequencing used peripheral blood, collected on day 0 of AZD1222 vaccination. The CDR3: CASSWTGGSYEQYF. The CDR3, as DNA: TGTGCCAGCAGCTGGACAGGGGGCAGCTACGAGCAGTACTTC.